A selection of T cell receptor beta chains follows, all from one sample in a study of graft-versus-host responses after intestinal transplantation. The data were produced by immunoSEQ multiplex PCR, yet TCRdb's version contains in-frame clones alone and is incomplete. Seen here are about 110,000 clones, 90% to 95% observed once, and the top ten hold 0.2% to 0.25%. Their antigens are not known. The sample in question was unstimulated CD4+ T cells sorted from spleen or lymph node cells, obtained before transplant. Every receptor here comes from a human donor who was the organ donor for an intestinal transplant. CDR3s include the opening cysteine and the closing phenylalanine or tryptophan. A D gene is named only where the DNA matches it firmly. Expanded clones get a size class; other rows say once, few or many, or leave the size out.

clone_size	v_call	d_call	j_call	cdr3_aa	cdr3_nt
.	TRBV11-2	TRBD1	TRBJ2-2	CASSPLDRGTGELFF	TGTGCCAGCAGCCCCTTGGACAGGGGCACCGGGGAGCTGTTTTTT
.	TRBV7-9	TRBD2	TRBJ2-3	CASSPRLAGGSGTDTQYF	TGTGCCAGCAGCCCTCGACTAGCGGGAGGGTCGGGCACAGATACGCAGTATTTT
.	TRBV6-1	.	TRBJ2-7	CASSARRGASSYEQYF	TGTGCCAGCAGTGCCCGCAGGGGGGCCTCTTCCTACGAGCAGTACTTC
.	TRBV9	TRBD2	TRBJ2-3	CASSPRLAVGPDTQYF	TGTGCCAGCAGCCCTAGACTAGCGGTGGGGCCAGATACGCAGTATTTT
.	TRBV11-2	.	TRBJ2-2	CASSLFIPTASTGELFF	TGTGCCAGCAGCTTATTCATCCCAACGGCGAGCACCGGGGAGCTGTTTTTT
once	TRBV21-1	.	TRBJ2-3	CASSKGSGSRDTQYF	TGTGCCAGCAGCAAAGGTAGCGGGAGTAGAGATACGCAGTATTTT
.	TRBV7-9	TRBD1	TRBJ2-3	CASSAIQGRDTQYF	TGTGCCAGCAGCGCGATACAGGGGAGAGATACGCAGTATTTT
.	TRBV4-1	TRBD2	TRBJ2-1	CASSRQIIAGVGYNEQFF	TGCGCCAGCAGCCGACAGATTATAGCGGGAGTTGGGTACAATGAGCAGTTCTTC
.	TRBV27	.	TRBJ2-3	CASSHRQGGEDTQYF	TGTGCCAGCAGTCACCGACAGGGAGGGGAAGATACGCAGTATTTT
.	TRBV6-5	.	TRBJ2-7	CASSYSTWTVSYEQYF	TGTGCCAGCAGTTACTCGACTTGGACAGTCTCCTACGAGCAGTACTTC
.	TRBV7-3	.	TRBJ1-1	CASSSTGLGTEAFF	TGTGCCAGCAGCTCCACTGGCCTGGGCACTGAAGCTTTCTTT
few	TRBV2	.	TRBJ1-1	CASKSLTNTEAFF	TGTGCCAGCAAAAGCCTGACGAACACTGAAGCTTTCTTT
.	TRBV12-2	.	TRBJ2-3	CAPRRDTQYF	TGTGCACCACGGAGAGATACGCAGTATTTT
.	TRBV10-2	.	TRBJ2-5	CASSERETQYF	TGCGCCAGCAGTGAAAGAGAGACCCAGTACTTC
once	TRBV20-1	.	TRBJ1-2	CSAHRDSGRTF	TGCAGTGCACACCGGGACTCGGGTAGGACCTTC
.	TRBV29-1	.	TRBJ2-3	CSVRRDRTDTQYF	TGCAGCGTTCGGCGGGATAGGACAGATACGCAGTATTTT
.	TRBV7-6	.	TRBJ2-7	CASSLSLGSYEQYF	TGTGCCAGCAGCTTAAGTCTTGGCTCCTACGAGCAGTACTTC
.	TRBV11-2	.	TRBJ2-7	CASSLDRAYEQYF	TGTGCCAGCAGCTTAGACAGAGCCTACGAGCAGTACTTC
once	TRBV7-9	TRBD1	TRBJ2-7	CATRTGGSYEQYF	TGTGCCACCCGGACAGGGGGCTCCTACGAGCAGTACTTC
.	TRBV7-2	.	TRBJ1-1	CASSLGSGLRTEAFF	TGTGCCAGCAGCTTAGGGTCGGGGTTACGGACTGAAGCTTTCTTT
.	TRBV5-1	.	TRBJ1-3	CASSLAGAAGNTIYF	TGCGCCAGCAGCTTGGCGGGGGCCGCCGGAAACACCATATATTTT
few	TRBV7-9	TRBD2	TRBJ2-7	CASSLGGLAGTYEQYF	TGTGCCAGCAGCTTAGGGGGACTAGCGGGGACCTACGAGCAGTACTTC